The T cell receptor beta chain under discussion was sequenced for a study of CD8+ T cells in alopecia areata. In the study overall: Treatment with tofacitinib (6 to 18 months) was followed by 6 months off drug.

RNA, once extracted, was reverse transcribed into cDNA for use as the sequencing template. Some clones are missing from TCRdb's copy, which holds only in-frame ones; the method was immunoSEQ multiplex PCR. The top ten clones hold 11% of a sample with about 180,000 clones, roughly 70% of them seen once. V was trimmed by 2 bases and J by 7 bases, leaving 15 bases between them. Germline V lookup: CDR1 SGHRS, CDR2 YFSETQ. CDR3 length: 14 residues. About this clone: The antigen is undetermined.

Overall study results and limits: With patients, TCR sharing proved less clear than in mice, a difference possibly related to HLA.

This clonotype was sampled from a human donor with alopecia areata. Specimen: CD8+ T cells sorted from blood, collected at week 0. This rearrangement joins TRBV5-1 to TRBJ1-2; D remains ambiguous. The DNA for the CDR3 is TGCGCCAGCAGCTTTCTTCCGGATTCCCGTGGCTACACCTTC. This sequence encodes CASSFLPDSRGYTF.